The TCR beta chain under discussion was sequenced for a study of blood T cells in healthy people across ages. Primed by a sample-barcoded 5' primer and a J-beta primer mix, a second PCR proceeded for 7 to 11 cycles. TCRdb processed the 5' RACE reads anew with MiXCR; each CDR3 protein has one entry. In the table there are about 680,000 distinct CDR3 sequences, 45% to 50% of which are singletons. This clonotype was counted between two and nine times. The sequencing sample was made of blood. The source is an older woman in good health.

The CDR3 DNA follows: TGCAGCGTTGCCGACCAGACGGTCATTAGTGAGCAGTTCTTC. Its translation is CSVADQTVISEQFF. The chain employs TRBV29-1 and TRBJ2-1; D not resolved. V was trimmed by 4 bases and J by 9 bases, leaving 19 bases between them. The length of the CDR3 is 14 residues. Germline lookup yields CDR1 SQVTM and CDR2 ANQGSEA.